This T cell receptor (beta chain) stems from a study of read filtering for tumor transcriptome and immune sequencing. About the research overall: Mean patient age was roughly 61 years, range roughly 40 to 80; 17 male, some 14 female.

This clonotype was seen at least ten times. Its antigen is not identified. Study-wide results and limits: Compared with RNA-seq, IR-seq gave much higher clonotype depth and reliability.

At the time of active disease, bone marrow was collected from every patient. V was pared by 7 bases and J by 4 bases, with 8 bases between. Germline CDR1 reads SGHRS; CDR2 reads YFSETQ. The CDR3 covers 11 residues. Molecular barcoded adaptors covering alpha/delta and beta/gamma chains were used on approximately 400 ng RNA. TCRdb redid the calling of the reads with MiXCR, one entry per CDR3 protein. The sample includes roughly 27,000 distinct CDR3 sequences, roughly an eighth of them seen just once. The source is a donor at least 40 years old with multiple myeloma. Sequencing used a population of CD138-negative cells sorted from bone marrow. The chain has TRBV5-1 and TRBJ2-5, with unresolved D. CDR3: CASGQRETQYF. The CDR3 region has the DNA TGCGCCAGCGGCCAGAGAGAGACCCAGTACTTC.